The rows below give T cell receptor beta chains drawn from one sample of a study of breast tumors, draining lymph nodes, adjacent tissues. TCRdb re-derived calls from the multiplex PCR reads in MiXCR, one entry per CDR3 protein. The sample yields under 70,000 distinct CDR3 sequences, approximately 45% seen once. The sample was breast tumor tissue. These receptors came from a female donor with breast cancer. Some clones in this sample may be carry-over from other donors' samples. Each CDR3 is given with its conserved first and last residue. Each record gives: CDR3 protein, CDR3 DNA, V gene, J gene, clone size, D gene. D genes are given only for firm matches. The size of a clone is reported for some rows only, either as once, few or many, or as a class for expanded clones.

CDR3aa: CASSLPRGLASYEQYF
CDR3nt: TGTGCCAGCAGCTTACCGCGGGGGTTGGCTAGCTACGAGCAGTACTTC
v_gene: TRBV7-6
j_gene: TRBJ2-7
abundance: many
d_gene: TRBD2

CDR3aa: CSVRDFGYEQYF
CDR3nt: TGCAGCGTGCGGGACTTCGGCTACGAGCAGTACTTC
v_gene: TRBV29-1
j_gene: TRBJ2-7
abundance: medium-sized
d_gene: .

CDR3aa: CASSYAGGTLGEQYF
CDR3nt: TGTGCCAGCAGTTACGCAGGGGGAACCCTCGGCGAGCAGTACTTC
v_gene: TRBV7-2
j_gene: TRBJ2-7
abundance: .
d_gene: TRBD1

CDR3aa: CATSRGGTRLFF
CDR3nt: TGTGCCACCAGCAGGGGGGGGACGCGACTGTTCTTC
v_gene: TRBV15
j_gene: TRBJ2-1
abundance: .
d_gene: TRBD2

CDR3aa: CASSFGPKGSPLHF
CDR3nt: TGTGCCAGCAGTTTCGGCCCCAAGGGTTCACCCCTCCACTTT
v_gene: TRBV12-3/TRBV12-4
j_gene: TRBJ1-6
abundance: many
d_gene: .

CDR3aa: CSARDRTLQTYGYTF
CDR3nt: TGCAGTGCTAGAGATAGAACCCTCCAAACCTATGGCTACACCTTC
v_gene: TRBV20-1
j_gene: TRBJ1-2
abundance: few
d_gene: .

CDR3aa: CAGSARDSRGLYSNQPQHF
CDR3nt: TGTGCCGGCAGTGCTAGAGATAGTAGGGGACTCTATAGCAATCAGCCCCAGCATTTT
v_gene: TRBV25-1
j_gene: TRBJ1-5
abundance: .
d_gene: .

CDR3aa: CASSRTGEIGYNEQFF
CDR3nt: TGTGCCAGCAGTCGGACAGGGGAGATTGGCTACAATGAGCAGTTCTTC
v_gene: TRBV12-3/TRBV12-4
j_gene: TRBJ2-1
abundance: .
d_gene: TRBD1

CDR3aa: CASSPLDRNNEKLFF
CDR3nt: TGTGCCAGCAGTCCCTTGGACCGGAATAATGAAAAACTGTTTTTT
v_gene: TRBV6-2/TRBV6-3
j_gene: TRBJ1-4
abundance: .
d_gene: .

CDR3aa: CSAQSRGTNEKLFF
CDR3nt: TGCAGCGCCCAGTCCAGGGGTACTAATGAAAAACTGTTTTTT
v_gene: TRBV29-1
j_gene: TRBJ1-4
abundance: .
d_gene: .

CDR3aa: CASGASGRNQETQYF
CDR3nt: TGCGCCAGCGGAGCTAGCGGGAGGAACCAAGAGACCCAGTACTTC
v_gene: TRBV5-1
j_gene: TRBJ2-5
abundance: many
d_gene: TRBD2

CDR3aa: CSVALGPGGTETQYF
CDR3nt: TGCAGCGTAGCCTTGGGTCCAGGAGGGACAGAGACCCAGTACTTC
v_gene: TRBV29-1
j_gene: TRBJ2-5
abundance: .
d_gene: .

CDR3aa: CASSLGPNQPQHF
CDR3nt: TGTGCTAGCAGCTTAGGCCCCAATCAGCCCCAGCATTTT
v_gene: TRBV7-7
j_gene: TRBJ1-5
abundance: many
d_gene: .

CDR3aa: CASRLRGGGYEQYF
CDR3nt: TGTGCCAGCAGGTTGCGGGGGGGAGGATACGAGCAGTACTTC
v_gene: TRBV7-8
j_gene: TRBJ2-7
abundance: .
d_gene: TRBD2

CDR3aa: CASSPYLGLAGTNEQFF
CDR3nt: TGTGCCAGCAGCCCGTACCTAGGACTAGCGGGTACCAATGAGCAGTTCTTC
v_gene: TRBV4-2
j_gene: TRBJ2-1
abundance: many
d_gene: TRBD2

CDR3aa: CASSPKDVRTQYF
CDR3nt: TGTGCCAGCAGTCCAAAGGACGTCCGGACCCAGTACTTC
v_gene: TRBV12-3/TRBV12-4
j_gene: TRBJ2-5
abundance: many
d_gene: .

CDR3aa: CASSQDHSRGKDTQYF
CDR3nt: TGTGCCAGCAGCCAGGACCATAGTAGGGGAAAAGATACGCAGTATTTT
v_gene: TRBV4-2
j_gene: TRBJ2-3
abundance: many
d_gene: .

CDR3aa: CTSSVGAWEKLFF
CDR3nt: TGTACCAGCAGTGTGGGGGCATGGGAAAAACTGTTTTTT
v_gene: TRBV2
j_gene: TRBJ1-4
abundance: .
d_gene: .

CDR3aa: CSVTSSGGGFEQYF
CDR3nt: TGCAGCGTGACCTCTAGCGGGGGAGGGTTCGAGCAGTACTTC
v_gene: TRBV29-1
j_gene: TRBJ2-7
abundance: medium-sized
d_gene: TRBD2

CDR3aa: CASSVAPSYEQYF
CDR3nt: TGTGCCAGCAGCGTAGCACCCTCCTACGAGCAGTACTTC
v_gene: TRBV9
j_gene: TRBJ2-7
abundance: many
d_gene: .

CDR3aa: CASSRSAQGWETQYF
CDR3nt: TGTGCCAGCAGCAGGAGCGCACAGGGGTGGGAGACCCAGTACTTC
v_gene: TRBV7-2
j_gene: TRBJ2-5
abundance: many
d_gene: TRBD1

CDR3aa: CASSPYLGLGNNEQFF
CDR3nt: TGTGCCAGCAGCCCGTACCTGGGACTAGGAAACAATGAGCAGTTCTTC
v_gene: TRBV11-2
j_gene: TRBJ2-1
abundance: many
d_gene: TRBD2

CDR3aa: CASSLLAGGRADTQYF
CDR3nt: TGTGCCAGCAGTTTACTAGCGGGAGGGCGTGCAGATACGCAGTATTTT
v_gene: TRBV7-9
j_gene: TRBJ2-3
abundance: .
d_gene: TRBD2

CDR3aa: CASSLAGTNEQFF
CDR3nt: TGTGCCAGCAGCTTAGCGGGAACCAATGAGCAGTTCTTC
v_gene: TRBV7-3
j_gene: TRBJ2-1
abundance: once
d_gene: .

CDR3aa: CSALAGGELGYTF
CDR3nt: TGCAGTGCTCTAGCGGGGGGGGAACTTGGCTACACCTTC
v_gene: TRBV20-1
j_gene: TRBJ1-2
abundance: once
d_gene: .

CDR3aa: CASSLAGVRGNEQFF
CDR3nt: TGTGCCAGCAGCTTGGCAGGGGTAAGGGGCAATGAGCAGTTCTTC
v_gene: TRBV5-5
j_gene: TRBJ2-1
abundance: few
d_gene: .

CDR3aa: CASSRQGSLGISNQPQHF
CDR3nt: TGTGCCAGTAGTCGGCAGGGATCCCTGGGAATTAGCAATCAGCCCCAGCATTTT
v_gene: TRBV19
j_gene: TRBJ1-5
abundance: medium-sized
d_gene: .

CDR3aa: CSAGRGSGDYNEQFF
CDR3nt: TGCAGTGCGGGAAGGGGGAGCGGGGACTACAATGAGCAGTTCTTC
v_gene: TRBV20-1
j_gene: TRBJ2-1
abundance: many
d_gene: .

CDR3aa: CSALRTGVGSPLHF
CDR3nt: TGCAGTGCCCTCAGGACAGGGGTAGGTTCACCCCTCCACTTT
v_gene: TRBV20-1
j_gene: TRBJ1-6
abundance: once
d_gene: TRBD1

CDR3aa: CSATLSGRAGYEQYF
CDR3nt: TGCAGTGCTACCCTTAGCGGGAGGGCGGGATACGAGCAGTACTTC
v_gene: TRBV20-1
j_gene: TRBJ2-7
abundance: .
d_gene: TRBD2

CDR3aa: CASSELRAGNTIYF
CDR3nt: TGTGCCAGCAGTGAGCTGCGAGCCGGAAACACCATATATTTT
v_gene: TRBV25-1
j_gene: TRBJ1-3
abundance: .
d_gene: .

CDR3aa: CASSYAHLADTQYF
CDR3nt: TGTGCCAGTAGTTATGCCCACTTGGCAGATACGCAGTATTTT
v_gene: TRBV19
j_gene: TRBJ2-3
abundance: medium-sized
d_gene: .

CDR3aa: CATAHEKLFF
CDR3nt: TGTGCGACGGCGCATGAAAAACTGTTTTTT
v_gene: TRBV6-4
j_gene: TRBJ1-4
abundance: .
d_gene: .

CDR3aa: CASSLGTGVQETQYF
CDR3nt: TGTGCCAGCAGCTTAGGGACAGGGGTCCAAGAGACCCAGTACTTC
v_gene: TRBV13
j_gene: TRBJ2-5
abundance: .
d_gene: TRBD1

CDR3aa: CSAQDWEKRGGYEQYF
CDR3nt: TGCAGTGCTCAGGATTGGGAAAAGCGGGGTGGCTACGAGCAGTACTTC
v_gene: TRBV20-1
j_gene: TRBJ2-7
abundance: many
d_gene: TRBD2

CDR3aa: CAISLDRGSYGYTF
CDR3nt: TGTGCCATCAGCCTGGACAGGGGAAGCTATGGCTACACCTTC
v_gene: TRBV10-3
j_gene: TRBJ1-2
abundance: once
d_gene: TRBD1

CDR3aa: CASSGFRDRGGETQYF
CDR3nt: TGTGCCAGCAGTGGCTTCCGGGACAGGGGTGGGGAGACCCAGTACTTC
v_gene: TRBV2
j_gene: TRBJ2-5
abundance: many
d_gene: TRBD1

CDR3aa: CASSLRGAPGEQYF
CDR3nt: TGTGCCAGCAGCTTACGGGGGGCGCCGGGCGAGCAGTACTTC
v_gene: TRBV11-1
j_gene: TRBJ2-7
abundance: .
d_gene: .

CDR3aa: CASSDGQGVTGELFF
CDR3nt: TGCGCCAGCAGCGACGGACAGGGCGTCACCGGGGAGCTGTTTTTT
v_gene: TRBV5-1
j_gene: TRBJ2-2
abundance: medium-sized
d_gene: TRBD1

CDR3aa: CASSLEPLLVYEQFF
CDR3nt: TGTGCCAGCAGCTTGGAACCTCTTCTAGTCTATGAGCAGTTCTTC
v_gene: TRBV5-8
j_gene: TRBJ2-1
abundance: many
d_gene: .

CDR3aa: CASSPAQGRETQYF
CDR3nt: TGCGCCAGCAGCCCCGCTCAGGGGCGGGAGACCCAGTACTTC
v_gene: TRBV5-5
j_gene: TRBJ2-5
abundance: .
d_gene: .

CDR3aa: CASSMIGGNTEAFF
CDR3nt: TGTGCCAGTAGTATGATCGGGGGGAACACTGAAGCTTTCTTT
v_gene: TRBV19
j_gene: TRBJ1-1
abundance: .
d_gene: .

CDR3aa: CASSFSGGEKGEQFF
CDR3nt: TGCGCCAGCAGCTTCAGCGGGGGAGAGAAGGGTGAGCAGTTCTTC
v_gene: TRBV5-1
j_gene: TRBJ2-1
abundance: many
d_gene: TRBD2

CDR3aa: CASLPGGFSPLHF
CDR3nt: TGTGCCAGCCTGCCCGGAGGGTTTTCACCCCTCCACTTT
v_gene: TRBV6-1
j_gene: TRBJ1-6
abundance: many
d_gene: .

CDR3aa: CSARDSRGQSEQYF
CDR3nt: TGCAGTGCTAGAGATAGCAGAGGCCAATCCGAGCAGTACTTC
v_gene: TRBV20-1
j_gene: TRBJ2-7
abundance: many
d_gene: .

CDR3aa: CASSRGGGTYSNQPQHF
CDR3nt: TGTGCCAGCAGCCGCGGGGGGGGCACCTATAGCAATCAGCCCCAGCATTTT
v_gene: TRBV5-5
j_gene: TRBJ1-5
abundance: many
d_gene: .

CDR3aa: CASSSLGGPYNEQFF
CDR3nt: TGTGCCAGCAGCTCCTTAGGGGGACCCTACAATGAGCAGTTCTTC
v_gene: TRBV5-6
j_gene: TRBJ2-1
abundance: .
d_gene: .

CDR3aa: CASSLRANYGYTF
CDR3nt: TGTGCCAGCAGCTTAAGGGCTAACTATGGCTACACCTTC
v_gene: TRBV7-9
j_gene: TRBJ1-2
abundance: .
d_gene: .

CDR3aa: CASSYSGTGGRIGYTF
CDR3nt: TGTGCCAGCAGCTACTCCGGGACAGGGGGAAGAATCGGCTACACCTTC
v_gene: TRBV5-6
j_gene: TRBJ1-2
abundance: many
d_gene: TRBD1

CDR3aa: CASSFRGNTEAF
CDR3nt: TGTGCCAGCAGTTTTAGGGGGAACACTGAAGCTTTC
v_gene: TRBV2
j_gene: TRBJ2-6
abundance: few
d_gene: .

CDR3aa: CASSFPDSGGNTIYF
CDR3nt: TGTGCCAGCAGTTTCCCCGACAGCGGAGGAAACACCATATATTTT
v_gene: TRBV12-3/TRBV12-4
j_gene: TRBJ1-3
abundance: many
d_gene: .

CDR3aa: CASSWDGQGRETQYF
CDR3nt: TGCGCCAGCAGCTGGGACGGACAGGGGAGAGAGACCCAGTACTTC
v_gene: TRBV5-1
j_gene: TRBJ2-5
abundance: many
d_gene: TRBD1

CDR3aa: CGSSPRLAKGDEQFF
CDR3nt: TGTGGCAGCAGCCCCCGACTAGCAAAGGGGGATGAGCAGTTCTTC
v_gene: TRBV7-9
j_gene: TRBJ2-1
abundance: .
d_gene: .

CDR3aa: CASRRTGGGSPLHF
CDR3nt: TGTGCCAGCAGAAGGACAGGGGGGGGATCACCCCTCCACTTT
v_gene: TRBV7-2
j_gene: TRBJ1-6
abundance: .
d_gene: TRBD1